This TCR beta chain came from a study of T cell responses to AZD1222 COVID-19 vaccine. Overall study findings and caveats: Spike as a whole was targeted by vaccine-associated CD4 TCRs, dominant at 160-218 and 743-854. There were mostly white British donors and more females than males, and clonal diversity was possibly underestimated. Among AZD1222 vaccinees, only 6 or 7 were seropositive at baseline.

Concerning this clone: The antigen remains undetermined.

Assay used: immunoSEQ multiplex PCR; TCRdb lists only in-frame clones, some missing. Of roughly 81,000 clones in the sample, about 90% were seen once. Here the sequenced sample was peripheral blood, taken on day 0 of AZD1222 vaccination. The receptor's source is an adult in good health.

CDR3: CASSTTGGIDEQYF. The CDR3 coding sequence is TGTGCCAGTAGTACTACAGGGGGCATCGACGAGCAGTACTTC. The chain couples TRBV19 to TRBJ2-7; 9 nucleotides agree with TRBD1. With V trimmed by 4 bases and J by 5 bases, 6 bases remained unmatched. Germline V gene lookup returns CDR1 LNHDA and CDR2 SQIVND (reference sequence). The CDR3 totals 14 residues.